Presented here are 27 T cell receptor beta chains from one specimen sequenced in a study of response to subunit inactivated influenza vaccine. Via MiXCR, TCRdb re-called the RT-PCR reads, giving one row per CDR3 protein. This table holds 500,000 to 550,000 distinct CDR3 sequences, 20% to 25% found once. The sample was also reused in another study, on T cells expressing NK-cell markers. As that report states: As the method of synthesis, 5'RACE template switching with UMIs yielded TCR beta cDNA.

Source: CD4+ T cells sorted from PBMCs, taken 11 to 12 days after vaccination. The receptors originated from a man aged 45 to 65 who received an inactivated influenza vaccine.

CDR3 region: CASSYLARGNQPQHF. CDR3 coding DNA: TGTGCCAGCAGCTACCTGGCCAGGGGCAATCAGCCCCAGCATTTT. V usage is TRBV12-1 and J usage is TRBJ1-5; the table's D call, TRBD1, has no DNA check behind it. TRBV12-1 constitutes a pseudogene. The length of the CDR3 is 15 residues.

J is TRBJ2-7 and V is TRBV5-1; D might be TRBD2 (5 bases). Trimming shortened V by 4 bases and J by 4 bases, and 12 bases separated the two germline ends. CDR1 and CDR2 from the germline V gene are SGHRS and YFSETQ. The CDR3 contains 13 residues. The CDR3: CASSADGGYEQYF. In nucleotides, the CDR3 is TGCGCCAGCAGCGCGGACGGCGGGTACGAGCAGTACTTC.

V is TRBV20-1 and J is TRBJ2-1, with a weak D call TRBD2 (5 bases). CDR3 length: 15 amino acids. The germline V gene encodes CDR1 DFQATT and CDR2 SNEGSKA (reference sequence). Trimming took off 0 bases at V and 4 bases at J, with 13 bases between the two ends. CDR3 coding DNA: TGCAGTGCTAGAGATATGAGGGCTTTATACAATGAGCAGTTCTTC. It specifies CSARDMRALYNEQFF.

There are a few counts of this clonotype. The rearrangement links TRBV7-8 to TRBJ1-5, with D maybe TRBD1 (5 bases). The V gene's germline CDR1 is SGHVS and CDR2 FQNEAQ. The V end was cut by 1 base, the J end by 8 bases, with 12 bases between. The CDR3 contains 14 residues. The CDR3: CASSLESGGKPQHF. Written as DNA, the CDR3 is TGTGCCAGCAGCTTAGAATCTGGGGGAAAGCCCCAGCATTTT.

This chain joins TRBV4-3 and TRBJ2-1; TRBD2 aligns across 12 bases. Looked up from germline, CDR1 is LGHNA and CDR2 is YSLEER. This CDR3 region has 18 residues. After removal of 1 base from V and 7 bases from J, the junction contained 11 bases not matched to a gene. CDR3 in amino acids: CASSQVLVGLAGGNEQFF. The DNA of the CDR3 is TGCGCCAGCAGCCAAGTATTAGTCGGGCTAGCGGGGGGGAATGAGCAGTTCTTC.

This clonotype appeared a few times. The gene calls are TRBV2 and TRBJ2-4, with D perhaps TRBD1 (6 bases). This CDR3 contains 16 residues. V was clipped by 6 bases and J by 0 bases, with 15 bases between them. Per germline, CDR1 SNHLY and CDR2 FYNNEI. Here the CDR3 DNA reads TGTGCCAGCAGGATATACAGGGACCCAGCCAAAAACATTCAGTACTTC. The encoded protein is CASRIYRDPAKNIQYF.

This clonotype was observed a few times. The CDR3 region has the DNA TGCAGTGCTAGAGGTCTCTTACAAGAGACCCAGTACTTC. It yields the protein CSARGLLQETQYF. The chain combines TRBV20-1 with TRBJ2-5; D is unclear. Germline CDR1 DFQATT, CDR2 SNEGSKA (reference sequence). This CDR3 has 13 residues. The V end was cut by 1 base, the J end by 2 bases, with 8 bases between.

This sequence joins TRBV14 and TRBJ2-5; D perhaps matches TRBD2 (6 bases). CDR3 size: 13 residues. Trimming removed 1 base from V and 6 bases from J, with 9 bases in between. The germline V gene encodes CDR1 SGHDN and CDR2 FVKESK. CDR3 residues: CASSQGGRKTQYF. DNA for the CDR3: TGTGCCAGCAGCCAAGGGGGGAGGAAGACCCAGTACTTC.

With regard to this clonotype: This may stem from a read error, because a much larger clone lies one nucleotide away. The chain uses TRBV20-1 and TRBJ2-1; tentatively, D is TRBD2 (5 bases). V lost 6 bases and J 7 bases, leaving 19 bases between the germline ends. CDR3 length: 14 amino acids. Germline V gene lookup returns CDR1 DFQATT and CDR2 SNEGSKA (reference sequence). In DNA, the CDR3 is TGCAGTGCAGCCACCCGGGGTAGCGTTAATGAGCAGTTCTTC. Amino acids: CSAATRGSVNEQFF.

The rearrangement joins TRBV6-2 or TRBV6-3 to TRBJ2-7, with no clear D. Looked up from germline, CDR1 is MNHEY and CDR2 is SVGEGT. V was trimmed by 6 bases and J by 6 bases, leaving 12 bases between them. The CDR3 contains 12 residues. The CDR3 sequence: CASSATGLEQYF. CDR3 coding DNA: TGTGCCAGCAGCGCCACCGGTCTCGAGCAGTACTTC.

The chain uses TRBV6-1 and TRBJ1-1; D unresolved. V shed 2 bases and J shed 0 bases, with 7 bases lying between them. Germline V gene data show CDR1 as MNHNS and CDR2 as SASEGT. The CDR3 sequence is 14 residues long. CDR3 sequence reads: CASSEPGMNTEAFF. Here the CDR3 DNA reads TGTGCCAGCAGTGAACCGGGGATGAACACTGAAGCTTTCTTT.

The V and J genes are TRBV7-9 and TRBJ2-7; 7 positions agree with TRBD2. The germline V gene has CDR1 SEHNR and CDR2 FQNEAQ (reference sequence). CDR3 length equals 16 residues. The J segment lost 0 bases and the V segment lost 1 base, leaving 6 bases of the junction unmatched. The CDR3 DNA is TGTGCCAGCAGCTTAGGAGGGAGGGTTCCCTCCTACGAGCAGTACTTC. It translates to CASSLGGRVPSYEQYF.

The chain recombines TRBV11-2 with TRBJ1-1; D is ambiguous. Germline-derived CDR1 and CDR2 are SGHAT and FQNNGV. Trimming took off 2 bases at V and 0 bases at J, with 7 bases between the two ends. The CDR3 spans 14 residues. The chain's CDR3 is CASSLTQLNTEAFF. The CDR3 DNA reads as TGTGCCAGCAGCTTAACTCAGCTGAACACTGAAGCTTTCTTT.

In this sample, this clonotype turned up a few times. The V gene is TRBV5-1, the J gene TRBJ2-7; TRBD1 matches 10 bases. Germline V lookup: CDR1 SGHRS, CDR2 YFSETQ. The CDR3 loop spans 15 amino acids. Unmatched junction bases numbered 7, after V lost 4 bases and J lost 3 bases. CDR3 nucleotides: TGCGCCAGCAGCATCGGACAGGGGGAAAGCTACGAGCAGTACTTC. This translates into CASSIGQGESYEQYF.

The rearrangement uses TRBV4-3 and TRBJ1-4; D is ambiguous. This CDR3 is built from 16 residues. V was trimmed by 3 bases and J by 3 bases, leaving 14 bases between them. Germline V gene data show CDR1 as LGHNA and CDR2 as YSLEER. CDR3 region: CASSQGLHASNEKLFF. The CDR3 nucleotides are TGCGCCAGCAGCCAGGGATTACACGCCTCTAATGAAAAACTGTTTTTT.

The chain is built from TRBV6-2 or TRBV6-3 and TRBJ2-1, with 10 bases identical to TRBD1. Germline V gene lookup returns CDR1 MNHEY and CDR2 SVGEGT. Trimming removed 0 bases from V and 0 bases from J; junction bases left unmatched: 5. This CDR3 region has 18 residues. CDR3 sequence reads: CASSYSDRGLFSYNEQFF. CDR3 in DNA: TGTGCCAGCAGTTACTCAGACAGGGGGCTTTTCTCCTACAATGAGCAGTTCTTC.

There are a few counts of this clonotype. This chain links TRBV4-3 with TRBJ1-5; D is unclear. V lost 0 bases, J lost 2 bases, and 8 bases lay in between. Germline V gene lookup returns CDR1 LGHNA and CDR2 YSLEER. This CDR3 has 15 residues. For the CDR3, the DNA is TGCGCCAGCAGCCAAGATAGTATGGGCAATCAGCCCCAGCATTTT. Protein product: CASSQDSMGNQPQHF.

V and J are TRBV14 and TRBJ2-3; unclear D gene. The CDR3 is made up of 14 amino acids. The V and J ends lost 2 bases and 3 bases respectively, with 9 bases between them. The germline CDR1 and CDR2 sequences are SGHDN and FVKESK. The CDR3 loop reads CASSQTLLTDTQYF. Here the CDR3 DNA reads TGTGCCAGCAGCCAAACGCTGTTAACAGATACGCAGTATTTT.

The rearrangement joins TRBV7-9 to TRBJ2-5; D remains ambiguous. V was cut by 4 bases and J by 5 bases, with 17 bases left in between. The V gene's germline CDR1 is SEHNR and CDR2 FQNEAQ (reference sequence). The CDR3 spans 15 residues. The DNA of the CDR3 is TGTGCCAGCAGCTCGATCTCTAGGGTGTTGGAGACCCAGTACTTC. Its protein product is CASSSISRVLETQYF.

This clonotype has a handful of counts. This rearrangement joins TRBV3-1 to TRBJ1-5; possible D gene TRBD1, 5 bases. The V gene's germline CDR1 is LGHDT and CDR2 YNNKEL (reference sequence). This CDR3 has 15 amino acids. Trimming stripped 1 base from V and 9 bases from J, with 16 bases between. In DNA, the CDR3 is TGTGCCAGCAGCCAAGGTGTAGTGGGGGGGAGGCCCCAGCATTTT. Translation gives CASSQGVVGGRPQHF.

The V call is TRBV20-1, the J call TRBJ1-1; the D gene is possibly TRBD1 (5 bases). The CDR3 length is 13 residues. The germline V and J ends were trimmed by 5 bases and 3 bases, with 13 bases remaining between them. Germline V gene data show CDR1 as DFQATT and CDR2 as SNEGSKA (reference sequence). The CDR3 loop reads CSASGIGDTEAFF. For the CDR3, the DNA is TGCAGTGCTTCAGGGATCGGGGACACTGAAGCTTTCTTT.

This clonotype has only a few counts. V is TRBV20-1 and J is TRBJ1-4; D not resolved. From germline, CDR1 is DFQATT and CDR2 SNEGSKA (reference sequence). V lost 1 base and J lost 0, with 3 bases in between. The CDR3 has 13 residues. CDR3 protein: CSARGTTNEKLFF. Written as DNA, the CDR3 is TGCAGTGCTAGAGGAACAACTAATGAAAAACTGTTTTTT.

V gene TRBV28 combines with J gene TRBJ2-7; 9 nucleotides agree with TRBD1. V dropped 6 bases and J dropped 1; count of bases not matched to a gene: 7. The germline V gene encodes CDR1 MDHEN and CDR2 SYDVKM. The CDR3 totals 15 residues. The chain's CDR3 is CASRSGTGKSYEQYF. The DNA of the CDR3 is TGTGCCAGCAGGTCCGGGACAGGGAAATCCTACGAGCAGTACTTC.

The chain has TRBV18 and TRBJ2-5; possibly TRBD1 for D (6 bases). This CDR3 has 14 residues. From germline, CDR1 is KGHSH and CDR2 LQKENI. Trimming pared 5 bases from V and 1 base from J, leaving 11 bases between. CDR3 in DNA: TGTGCCAGCTCAGCCAGGGGATCCCAAGAGACCCAGTACTTC. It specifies CASSARGSQETQYF.

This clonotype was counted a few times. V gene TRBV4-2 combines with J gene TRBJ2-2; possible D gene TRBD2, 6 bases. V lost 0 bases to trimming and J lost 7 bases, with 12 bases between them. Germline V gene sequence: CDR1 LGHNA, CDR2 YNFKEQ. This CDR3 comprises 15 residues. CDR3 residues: CASSQDSLAIGELFF. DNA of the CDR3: TGTGCCAGCAGCCAAGATTCACTAGCAATCGGGGAGCTGTTTTTT.

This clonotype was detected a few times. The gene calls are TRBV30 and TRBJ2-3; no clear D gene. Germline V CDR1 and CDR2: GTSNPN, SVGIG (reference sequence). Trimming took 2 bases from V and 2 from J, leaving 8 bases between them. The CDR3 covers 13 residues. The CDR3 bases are TGTGCCTGGAGTACCAGATACACAGATACGCAGTATTTT. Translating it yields CAWSTRYTDTQYF. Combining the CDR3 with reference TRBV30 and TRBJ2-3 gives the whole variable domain SQTIHQWPATLVQPVGSPLSLECTVEGTSNPNLYWYRQAAGRGLQLLFYSVGIGQISSEVPQNLSASRPQDRQFILSSKKLLLSDSGFYLCAWSTRYTDTQYFGPGTRLTVL.

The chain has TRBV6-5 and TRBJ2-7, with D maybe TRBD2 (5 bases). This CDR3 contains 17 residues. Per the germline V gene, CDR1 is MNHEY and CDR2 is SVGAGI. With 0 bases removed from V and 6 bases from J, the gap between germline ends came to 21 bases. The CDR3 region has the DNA TGTGCCAGCAGTTACTCATATCGGGGTATCGGTGTGGGCGAGCAGTACTTC. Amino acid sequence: CASSYSYRGIGVGEQYF.